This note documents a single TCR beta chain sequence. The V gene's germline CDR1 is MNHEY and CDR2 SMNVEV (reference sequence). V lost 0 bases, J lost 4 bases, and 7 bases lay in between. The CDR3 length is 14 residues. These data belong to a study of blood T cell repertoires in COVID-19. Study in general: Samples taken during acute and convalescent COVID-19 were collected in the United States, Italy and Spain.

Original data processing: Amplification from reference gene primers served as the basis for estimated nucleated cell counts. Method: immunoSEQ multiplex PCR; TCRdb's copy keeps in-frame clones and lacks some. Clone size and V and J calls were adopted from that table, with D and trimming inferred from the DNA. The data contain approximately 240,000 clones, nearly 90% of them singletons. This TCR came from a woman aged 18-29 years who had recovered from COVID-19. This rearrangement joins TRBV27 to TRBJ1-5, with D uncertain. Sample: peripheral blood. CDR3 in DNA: TGTGCCAGCAGTTTATCAGGCGGGAATCAGCCCCAGCATTTT. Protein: CASSLSGGNQPQHF.